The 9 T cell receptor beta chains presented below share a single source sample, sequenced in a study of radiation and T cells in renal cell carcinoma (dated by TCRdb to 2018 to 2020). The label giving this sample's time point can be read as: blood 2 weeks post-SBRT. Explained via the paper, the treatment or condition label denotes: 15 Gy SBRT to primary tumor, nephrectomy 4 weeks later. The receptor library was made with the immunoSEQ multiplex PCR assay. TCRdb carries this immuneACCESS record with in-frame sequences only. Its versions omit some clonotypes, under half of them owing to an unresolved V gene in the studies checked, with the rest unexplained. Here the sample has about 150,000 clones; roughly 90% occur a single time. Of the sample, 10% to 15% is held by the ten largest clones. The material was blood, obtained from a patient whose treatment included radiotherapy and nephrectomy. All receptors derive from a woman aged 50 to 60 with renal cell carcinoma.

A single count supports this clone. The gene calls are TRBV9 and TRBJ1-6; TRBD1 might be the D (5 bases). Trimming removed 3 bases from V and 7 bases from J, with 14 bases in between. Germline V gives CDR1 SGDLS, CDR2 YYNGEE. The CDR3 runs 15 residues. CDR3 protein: CASSATDSPNSPLHF. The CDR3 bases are TGTGCCAGCAGCGCAACCGACAGTCCAAATTCACCCCTCCACTTT.

CDR3 residues: CASSIPPVQLYGYTF. The CDR3, as DNA: TGTGCCAGTAGTATTCCCCCGGTACAGCTTTATGGCTACACCTTC. The chain employs TRBV19 and TRBJ1-2; D unresolved. The CDR3 sequence is 15 residues long. V was cut by 3 bases and J by 5 bases, with 16 bases left in between. The germline V gene encodes CDR1 LNHDA and CDR2 SQIVND (reference sequence).

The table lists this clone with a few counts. The CDR3 region is CASTPGQGAVNEAFF. The CDR3 coding sequence is TGCGCCAGCACTCCGGGACAGGGGGCTGTAAATGAAGCTTTCTTT. The chain combines TRBV4-1 with TRBJ1-1; 12 bases agree with TRBD1. Looked up from germline, CDR1 is MGHRA and CDR2 is YSYEKL. The CDR3 contains 15 residues. V dropped 7 bases and J dropped 7; count of bases not matched to a gene: 10.

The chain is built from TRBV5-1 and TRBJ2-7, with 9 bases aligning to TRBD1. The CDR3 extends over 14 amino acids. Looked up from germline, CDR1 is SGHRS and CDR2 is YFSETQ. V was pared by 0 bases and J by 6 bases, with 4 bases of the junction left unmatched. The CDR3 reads CASSLVVTGGEQYF. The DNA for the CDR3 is TGCGCCAGCAGCTTGGTCGTGACAGGGGGCGAGCAGTACTTC.

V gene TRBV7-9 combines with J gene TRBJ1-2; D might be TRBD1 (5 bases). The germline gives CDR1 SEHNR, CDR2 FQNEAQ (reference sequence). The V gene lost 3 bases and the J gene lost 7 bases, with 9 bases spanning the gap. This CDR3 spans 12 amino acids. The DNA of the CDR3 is TGTGCCAGCAGCTTGGAAGGGACTGGCTACACCTTC. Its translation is CASSLEGTGYTF.

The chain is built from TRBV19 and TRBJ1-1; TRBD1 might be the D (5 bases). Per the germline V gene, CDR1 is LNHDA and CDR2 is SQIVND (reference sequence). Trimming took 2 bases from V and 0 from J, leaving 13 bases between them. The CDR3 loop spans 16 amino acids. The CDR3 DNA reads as TGTGCCAGTAGTATACGCGACAGCGTAATGAACACTGAAGCTTTCTTT. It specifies CASSIRDSVMNTEAFF.

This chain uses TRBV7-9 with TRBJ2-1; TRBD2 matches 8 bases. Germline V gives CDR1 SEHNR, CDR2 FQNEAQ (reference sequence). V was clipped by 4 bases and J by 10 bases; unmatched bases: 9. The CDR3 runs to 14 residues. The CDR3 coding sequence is TGTGCCAGCAGCTCTTGGCAGCGGGGGAACGAGCAGTTCTTC. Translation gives CASSSWQRGNEQFF. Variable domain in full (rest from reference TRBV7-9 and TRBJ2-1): DTGVSQNPRHKITKRGQNVTFRCDPISEHNRLYWYRQTLGQGPEFLTYFQNEAQLEKSRLLSDRFSAERPKGSFSTLEIQRTEQGDSAMYLCASSSWQRGNEQFFGPGTRLTVL.

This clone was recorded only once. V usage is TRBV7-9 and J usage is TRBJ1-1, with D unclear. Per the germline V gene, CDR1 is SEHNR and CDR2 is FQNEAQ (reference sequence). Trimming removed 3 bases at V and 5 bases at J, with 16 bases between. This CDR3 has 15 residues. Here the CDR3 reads CASSLGGSAGTEAFF. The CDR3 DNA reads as TGTGCCAGCAGCTTGGGAGGATCTGCTGGGACTGAAGCTTTCTTT. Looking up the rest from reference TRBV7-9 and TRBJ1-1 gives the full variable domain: DTGVSQNPRHKITKRGQNVTFRCDPISEHNRLYWYRQTLGQGPEFLTYFQNEAQLEKSRLLSDRFSAERPKGSFSTLEIQRTEQGDSAMYLCASSLGGSAGTEAFFGQGTRLTVV.

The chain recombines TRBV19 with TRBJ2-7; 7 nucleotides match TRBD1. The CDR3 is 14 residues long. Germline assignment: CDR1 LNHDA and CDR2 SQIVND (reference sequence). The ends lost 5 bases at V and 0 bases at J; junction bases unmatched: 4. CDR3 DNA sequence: TGTGCCAGTAGTCTACAGGGGAGCTCCTACGAGCAGTACTTC. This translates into CASSLQGSSYEQYF.